Listed here are 32 T cell receptor beta chains from one sample, sequenced in a study of shared clonotypes between healthy human individuals. Generated by immunoSEQ multiplex PCR, the TCRdb table keeps only in-frame clones and is missing some. The sample has about 520,000 clones, over 70% seen once. The source material was PBMCs. These receptors all stem from a middle-aged woman in good health. Some clones in this sample may be carry-over from other donors' samples.

The chain couples TRBV6-5 to TRBJ2-4, with 8 bases aligning to TRBD2. The germline V gene has CDR1 MNHEY and CDR2 SVGAGI. V lost 4 bases, J lost 5 bases, and 10 bases stayed unmatched. The CDR3 contains 16 residues. CDR3 coding DNA: TGTGCCAGCAGTTCCGCAGCGGGAGTGGGGGAAAACATTCAGTACTTC. It codes for CASSSAAGVGENIQYF.

As to this clone: This sequence is one base from a far larger clone and is likely a read error. Other nucleotide sequences in the sample specify the same CDR3. The chain has TRBV11-2 and TRBJ2-2; 7 positions agree with TRBD1. Germline CDR1 and CDR2: SGHAT and FQNNGV. The length of the CDR3 is 15 residues. In nucleotides, the CDR3 is TGTGCCAGCAGCTTATTGACAGGGAACACTGGGGAGCTGTTTTTT. Protein product: CASSLLTGNTGELFF.

Comments on this clone: With a far larger clone one base away, a read error is the likely cause. The missing conserved phenylalanine or tryptophan at the end of this CDR3 makes a read error likely. The CDR3, as DNA: TGCAGTGCTAGACTCGCAGGGTCCTACACCTCC. Protein sequence: CSARLAGSYTS. The chain joins TRBV20-1 to TRBJ1-2; D perhaps matches TRBD1 (5 bases). From germline, CDR1 is DFQATT and CDR2 SNEGSKA (reference sequence). CDR3 length: 11 residues. Trimming pared 2 bases from V and 10 bases from J, leaving 11 bases between.

This chain links TRBV30 with TRBJ1-2, with D possibly being TRBD1 (5 bases). Germline-derived CDR1 and CDR2 are GTSNPN and SVGIG (reference sequence). This CDR3 comprises 14 residues. V lost 2 bases, J lost 6 bases, and 16 bases lay in between. The CDR3 bases are TGTGCCTGGAGTCCCAGGGTTCGTGGGGATGGCTACACCTTC. Translated, it gives CAWSPRVRGDGYTF.

This clone was observed a few times. A much larger clonotype is one base distant, so this may be a read error. The sample has other DNA sequences that encode this CDR3 too. The chain links TRBV5-4 to TRBJ2-5; TRBD1 agrees at 7 bases. V trimming: 0 bases; J trimming: 5 bases; junction bases outside the gene matches: 10. This CDR3 comprises 16 residues. Germline V gene sequence: CDR1 SGHNT, CDR2 YYREEE (reference sequence). CDR3 protein: CASSLGLGQGEETQYF. The CDR3 region has the DNA TGTGCCAGCAGCTTGGGTTTAGGGCAGGGGGAGGAGACCCAGTACTTC.

Points on this clone: A far larger clone is one nucleotide away, so this likely arose from a read error. Other DNA sequences within the sample encode an identical CDR3. The rearrangement joins TRBV7-3 to TRBJ2-2; maybe TRBD2 (6 bases). The CDR3 covers 14 residues. Germline CDR1 reads SGHTA; CDR2 reads FQGTGA. The CDR3 loop reads CASSPDYRTGELFF. The CDR3 DNA reads as TGTGCAAGCAGCCCGGACTACCGTACCGGGGAGCTGTTTTTT.

This clone was counted a single time. One base separates it from a far larger clone, so it is likely a read error. The CDR3 loop is CASSLVGPSLQFF. The CDR3 DNA follows: TGTGCCAGCAGCTTAGTGGGACCATCGTTGCAGTTCTTC. The rearrangement uses TRBV7-9 and TRBJ2-1, with D possibly being TRBD1 or TRBD2 (5 bases each). Germline V gene sequence: CDR1 SEHNR, CDR2 FQNEAQ (reference sequence). The ends were cut back, 1 base at V and 12 bases at J, with 13 bases in the middle. The length of the CDR3 is 13 residues. Full variable domain (outside the CDR3, taken from reference TRBV7-9 and TRBJ2-1): DTGVSQNPRHKITKRGQNVTFRCDPISEHNRLYWYRQTLGQGPEFLTYFQNEAQLEKSRLLSDRFSAERPKGSFSTLEIQRTEQGDSAMYLCASSLVGPSLQFFGPGTRLTVL.

Only a few counts were recorded for this clone. The V gene is TRBV10-3, the J gene TRBJ2-3; 11 bases agree with TRBD2. The CDR3 spans 14 residues. V was clipped by 2 bases and J by 5 bases; unmatched bases: 0. Germline lookup yields CDR1 ENHRY and CDR2 SYGVKD. CDR3 bases: TGTGCCATCAGTGAGGGGACTAGCGGAGATACGCAGTATTTT. Protein: CAISEGTSGDTQYF.

The chain recombines TRBV11-3 with TRBJ1-1; 7 bases agree with TRBD1. Germline V gives CDR1 SGHNT, CDR2 YENEEA. The CDR3 totals 14 residues. With 7 bases clipped from V and 11 bases from J, the junction kept 16 bases outside the gene matches. The CDR3 DNA sequence: TGTGCCAGCACCCTGATTCAAAGGAGGGGGCTGGCTTTCTTT. Protein sequence: CASTLIQRRGLAFF.

The chain is built from TRBV12-5 and TRBJ2-1, with D perhaps matching TRBD1 (5 bases). The V end lost 6 bases, the J end lost 7 bases, and 13 bases lay between the germline ends. The CDR3 runs to 13 residues. CDR1 is LGHNT, CDR2 FRNRAP, per germline. The DNA of the CDR3 is TGTGCTAGTGGCTTAGGCCAGGGAAATGAGCAGTTCTTC. Its translation: CASGLGQGNEQFF.

This clone has more than one count but fewer than ten. The CDR3 spells CASSERTSGLNEQFF. CDR3 nucleotide sequence: TGTGCCAGCAGTGAGAGGACTAGCGGGCTCAATGAGCAGTTCTTC. This chain links TRBV6-4 with TRBJ2-1; 11 bases map to TRBD2. Germline CDR1 is MRHNA and CDR2 is SNTAGT. The CDR3 length is 15 residues. V lost 3 bases, J lost 6 bases, and 4 bases stayed unmatched.

Remarks on this clone: A far larger clone lies a single base away; this is likely a read error. The chain carries TRBV30 and TRBJ2-5; D might be TRBD1 or TRBD2, each matching 5 bases. There are 16 residues in the CDR3. Per the germline V gene, CDR1 is GTSNPN and CDR2 is SVGIG (reference sequence). This CDR3 is CAWALDGGAIGETRYF. The CDR3 coding sequence is TGTGCCTGGGCTCTTGATGGGGGAGCTATTGGAGAGACCCGGTACTTC. Combining the CDR3 with reference TRBV30 and TRBJ2-5 gives the whole variable domain SQTIHQWPATLVQPVGSPLSLECTVEGTSNPNLYWYRQAAGRGLQLLFYSVGIGQISSEVPQNLSASRPQDRQFILSSKKLLLSDSGFYLCAWALDGGAIGETRYFGPGTRLLVL.

The chain joins TRBV6-6 to TRBJ1-2, with D possibly being TRBD1 (5 bases). The V end lost 2 bases, the J end lost 8 bases, and 12 bases lay between the germline ends. Germline assignment: CDR1 MNHNY and CDR2 SVGAGI (reference sequence). The CDR3 runs 13 residues. This CDR3 reads CASSYRGVGGYTF. The CDR3 bases are TGTGCCAGCAGTTACCGAGGGGTCGGCGGCTACACCTTC.

The chain couples TRBV5-5 to TRBJ1-5; 9 bases are a match to TRBD1. Unmatched junction bases numbered 7, after V lost 4 bases and J lost 2 bases. CDR3 length: 16 residues. Germline CDR1 and CDR2: SGHKS and YYEKEE (reference sequence). The CDR3 DNA sequence: TGTGCCAGCAGCCCGGGACAGGGACTAGGCAATCAGCCCCAGCATTTT. Its protein product is CASSPGQGLGNQPQHF.

Concerning this clone: A far bigger clonotype differs at one base, so this is likely a read error. V usage is TRBV4-2 and J usage is TRBJ2-5; weak D call: TRBD1 (5 bases). CDR3 size: 17 residues. Trimming removed 0 bases at V and 13 bases at J, with 27 bases between. Per the germline V gene, CDR1 is LGHNA and CDR2 is YNFKEQ. CDR3 in amino acids: CASSQEGPTEPTYERYF. The CDR3 bases are TGTGCCAGCAGCCAAGAGGGGCCGACAGAGCCCACCTACGAGCGGTACTTC.

This clone has more than one count but fewer than ten. The V and J genes are TRBV5-4 and TRBJ1-3; D not resolved. Trimming took off 5 bases at V and 0 bases at J, with 6 bases between the two ends. The CDR3 spans 13 residues. The germline V gene encodes CDR1 SGHNT and CDR2 YYREEE (reference sequence). CDR3 bases: TGTGCCAGCAGGACGGACTCTGGAAACACCATATATTTT. Translated, it gives CASRTDSGNTIYF.

Remarks on this clone: Only one base separates this from a far larger clonotype, so it likely reflects a read error. This chain connects TRBV6-6 to TRBJ1-2; 9 bases line up with TRBD1. Germline CDR1 and CDR2: MNHNY and SVGAGI (reference sequence). CDR3 size: 15 residues. V lost 8 bases, J lost 7 bases, and 14 bases stayed unmatched. The CDR3 spells CASGSPGTGLFGYTF. The CDR3 bases are TGTGCCAGCGGTTCCCCCGGGACAGGGTTGTTTGGCTACACCTTC.

The V gene is TRBV7-9, the J gene TRBJ1-4; 9 bases agree with TRBD1. The CDR3 has 16 residues. V gave up 5 bases and J gave up 10 bases; unmatched junction bases: 14. Germline V gives CDR1 SEHNR, CDR2 FQNEAQ (reference sequence). The DNA for the CDR3 is TGTGCCAGCAGCATTAGACAGGGGGAAATGTCTGGAAAACTGTTTTTT. Protein product: CASSIRQGEMSGKLFF.

This chain uses TRBV7-3 with TRBJ2-7; the D is unclear. The ends were cut back, 2 bases at V and 1 base at J, with 9 bases in the middle. The germline CDR1 and CDR2 sequences are SGHTA and FQGTGA. The CDR3 length is 14 residues. The CDR3 spells CASSLYDTSYEQYF. CDR3 nucleotides: TGTGCCAGCAGCTTATACGACACATCCTACGAGCAGTACTTC. Full variable domain (rest looked up from reference TRBV7-3 and TRBJ2-7): GAGVSQTPSNKVTEKGKYVELRCDPISGHTALYWYRQSLGQGPEFLIYFQGTGAADDSGLPNDRFFAVRPEGSVSTLKIQRTERGDSAVYLCASSLYDTSYEQYFGPGTRLTVT.

As to this clone: A far larger clone differs by one base, so this is likely a read error. This specimen includes other DNA sequences encoding the same CDR3. The CDR3 coding sequence is TGTGCCAGCAGTTTATCTAGTGCAGGGGGCACTGAAGCTTTCTTT. It codes for CASSLSSAGGTEAFF. The gene calls are TRBV28 and TRBJ1-1; TRBD1 agrees at 7 bases. Germline values: CDR1 MDHEN, CDR2 SYDVKM. Trimming cost V 1 base and J 4 bases; bases outside gene matches: 6. This CDR3 contains 15 residues.

This clone was seen a single time. This chain connects TRBV19 to TRBJ1-2; D gene unclear. The germline V gene has CDR1 LNHDA and CDR2 SQIVND (reference sequence). CDR3 length: 13 residues. The V and J ends lost 3 bases and 5 bases respectively, with 10 bases between them. The CDR3 nucleotides read TGTGCCAGTAGTATGGGTTTCAGATATGGCTACACCTTC. Protein product: CASSMGFRYGYTF.

A note on this clone: A far larger clone differs by one base, so this is likely a read error. This chain joins TRBV6-6 and TRBJ2-5; TRBD1 matches 7 bases. The DNA end favors TRBJ2-7, so the J call may be wrong. CDR3 length: 15 residues. CDR1 is MNHNY, CDR2 SVGAGI, per germline (reference sequence). The CDR3 DNA is TGTGCCAGCAGTTCAACCTGGACAGGAATCTACGAGCAGTACTTC. Translation: CASSSTWTGIYEQYF.

The chain combines TRBV5-8 with TRBJ2-3; the D is unclear. CDR1 is SGHTS, CDR2 YDEGEE, per germline. This CDR3 has 15 residues. V lost 4 bases to trimming and J lost 3 bases, with 15 bases between them. In DNA form, the CDR3 reads TGTGCCAGCAGCCTCGGAAGGGCCCGGACAGATACGCAGTATTTT. As protein: CASSLGRARTDTQYF.

The chain uses TRBV18 and TRBJ2-7, with D unclear. Trimming took off 1 base at V and 0 bases at J, with 10 bases between the two ends. Germline V gene sequence: CDR1 KGHSH, CDR2 LQKENI. The CDR3 covers 15 residues. The CDR3 nucleotides read TGTGCCAGCTCACCACGTATTGGGGACTCCTACGAGCAGTACTTC. Residues: CASSPRIGDSYEQYF.

The chain uses TRBV28 and TRBJ2-1; tentative D call: TRBD2 (6 bases). Germline V CDR1 and CDR2: MDHEN, SYDVKM. V shed 6 bases and J shed 2 bases, with 26 bases lying between them. There are 19 residues in the CDR3. The CDR3 bases are TGTGCCAGCAGCCTGGGCTCCTTTTTAGCGGTACTAACCTACAATGAGCAGTTCTTC. Amino acids: CASSLGSFLAVLTYNEQFF.

Comment on this clone: This may be a read error: a much more frequent sequence differs by one nucleotide. CDR3 protein: CASSQEHTGRASTGELFF. CDR3 sequence (DNA): TGTGCCAGCAGCCAAGAGCATACTGGGAGGGCCAGTACCGGGGAGCTGTTTTTT. The chain has TRBV4-2 and TRBJ2-2; 7 bases fit TRBD2. Germline-derived CDR1 and CDR2 are LGHNA and YNFKEQ. V shed 0 bases and J 5 bases; nucleotides not matched to a gene: 12. The CDR3 consists of 18 residues.

The V and J genes are TRBV7-9 and TRBJ1-1; D is perhaps TRBD1 (6 bases). The CDR3 runs 14 residues. V dropped 2 bases and J dropped 5 bases, with 12 bases sitting between them. Germline values: CDR1 SEHNR, CDR2 FQNEAQ (reference sequence). CDR3 bases: TGTGCCAGCAGCTTATCGGGGGGCCGTACTGAAGCTTTCTTT. It codes for CASSLSGGRTEAFF.

The gene calls are TRBV11-2 and TRBJ2-1; D possibly corresponds to TRBD2 (6 bases). The CDR3 has 15 amino acids. V was pared by 5 bases and J by 2 bases, with 13 bases between. Germline V gene lookup returns CDR1 SGHAT and CDR2 FQNNGV. The CDR3 DNA reads as TGTGCCAGCAGCCTTAGCGGAGGGGCCTACAATGAGCAGTTCTTC. Residues: CASSLSGGAYNEQFF. The full variable domain, completed using reference TRBV11-2 and TRBJ2-1, is EAGVAQSPRYKIIEKRQSVAFWCNPISGHATLYWYQQILGQGPKLLIQFQNNGVVDDSQLPKDRFSAERLKGVDSTLKIQPAKLEDSAVYLCASSLSGGAYNEQFFGPGTRLTVL.

The CDR3: CASSLSYGTSDYNEQFF. The CDR3 DNA reads as TGCGCCAGCAGCTTGAGTTATGGGACTAGCGACTACAATGAGCAGTTCTTC. The rearrangement links TRBV5-1 to TRBJ2-1; the match to TRBD2 covers 10 bases. CDR3 length: 17 residues. Germline loops: CDR1 SGHRS, CDR2 YFSETQ. The V and J ends lost 1 base and 3 bases, in that order; junction bases with no gene match: 7. Variable domain in full (rest from reference TRBV5-1 and TRBJ2-1): KAGVTQTPRYLIKTRGQQVTLSCSPISGHRSVSWYQQTPGQGLQFLFEYFSETQRNKGNFPGRFSGRQFSNSRSEMNVSTLELGDSALYLCASSLSYGTSDYNEQFFGPGTRLTVL.

J is TRBJ2-3 and V is TRBV4-2; D gene ambiguous. V gave up 4 bases and J gave up 2 bases, with 22 bases separating them. The CDR3 spans 18 residues. Germline lookup yields CDR1 LGHNA and CDR2 YNFKEQ. CDR3 sequence reads: CASSPRASLSSYTDTQYF. In DNA form, the CDR3 reads TGTGCCAGCAGCCCAAGGGCCTCACTCTCCTCTTACACAGATACGCAGTATTTT.

This chain joins TRBV5-7 and TRBJ2-5, with D hard to call. TRBV5-7 is known as an ORF, though its function is uncertain. This CDR3 comprises 13 residues. Trimming stripped 5 bases from V and 3 bases from J, with 11 bases between. CDR3 nucleotides: TGTGCCAGCAGGGGTTTGATAGAAGAGACCCAGTACTTC. Protein sequence: CASRGLIEETQYF.

The V call is TRBV6-1, the J call TRBJ2-5; 8 bases are a match to TRBD1. Unmatched junction bases numbered 10, after V lost 2 bases and J lost 2 bases. From germline, CDR1 is MNHNS and CDR2 SASEGT. The CDR3 spans 17 residues. The CDR3 here is CASSESMGGQGQETQYF. Written as DNA, the CDR3 is TGTGCCAGCAGTGAAAGTATGGGAGGACAGGGACAAGAGACCCAGTACTTC.